A selection of T cell receptor beta chains follows, all from one sample in a study of T cell changes during pregnancy in multiple sclerosis. This table comes from immunoSEQ multiplex PCR, and its TCRdb copy is limited to in-frame clones, with some not included. The table lists some 94,000 clones, under 95% of them singletons, with 1.5% in the top ten. The sample was peripheral blood, taken in the first trimester of pregnancy. All receptors come from a female donor with multiple sclerosis, enrolled in a pregnancy study. Both conserved end residues are part of each CDR3. The D gene is left open where the match is weak. The size field is filled for only some rows; it gives once, few, many or a size class.

TRBV5-1,.,TRBJ2-3,TRBD1,CASSAYQGASTDTQYF,TGCGCCAGCAGCGCCTATCAGGGGGCGAGCACAGATACGCAGTATTTT
TRBV27,once,TRBJ2-1,TRBD1,CASRVLSLPGTGVTGEQFF,TGTGCCAGCAGGGTCCTAAGCTTGCCCGGGACAGGGGTAACGGGGGAGCAGTTCTTC
TRBV5-1,.,TRBJ1-2,TRBD1,CASSPGTGTDGYTF,TGCGCCAGCAGTCCGGGGACAGGGACGGATGGCTACACCTTC
TRBV9,.,TRBJ2-2,.,CASSVADFTGELFF,TGTGCCAGCAGCGTAGCGGACTTTACCGGGGAGCTGTTTTTT
TRBV11-3,.,TRBJ1-1,.,CASFLARGGAEAFF,TGTGCCAGCTTCCTCGCTAGGGGGGGAGCTGAAGCTTTCTTT
TRBV6-6,.,TRBJ1-1,.,CASSYSRDRTNTEAFF,TGTGCCAGCAGTTACTCTCGTGACAGGACGAACACTGAAGCTTTCTTT
TRBV7-8,.,TRBJ1-4,TRBD1,CASSLERNRGGEKLFF,TGTGCCAGCAGCTTAGAACGAAACAGGGGCGGCGAAAAACTGTTTTTT
TRBV7-9,.,TRBJ1-3,.,CASSSLPQGDSGNTIYF,TGTGCCAGCAGCTCCCTCCCACAGGGCGACTCTGGAAACACCATATATTTT
TRBV2,.,TRBJ2-7,TRBD1,CASKDRVYEQYF,TGTGCCAGCAAGGACAGGGTTTACGAGCAGTACTTC
TRBV27,.,TRBJ2-5,TRBD2,CASSWASGEETQYF,TGTGCCAGCAGTTGGGCTAGCGGAGAAGAGACCCAGTACTTC
TRBV9,.,TRBJ2-3,.,CASSVGSFRGDTQYF,TGTGCCAGCAGCGTAGGGTCCTTTAGGGGGGATACGCAGTATTTT
TRBV7-9,.,TRBJ2-1,.,CASSNRQNEQFF,TGTGCCAGCAGTAACAGGCAAAATGAGCAGTTCTTC
TRBV6-5,once,TRBJ2-1,TRBD2,CASSSTGGRGNEQFF,TGTGCCAGCAGTTCCACGGGAGGGAGAGGCAATGAGCAGTTCTTC
TRBV28,.,TRBJ2-7,.,CASSFGRGVSQYF,TGTGCCAGCAGTTTTGGCAGGGGAGTCTCACAGTACTTC
TRBV9,.,TRBJ2-1,TRBD2,CASSGRPEGLAVYNEQFF,TGTGCCAGCAGCGGGAGGCCCGAGGGACTAGCGGTCTACAATGAGCAGTTCTTC
TRBV5-1,.,TRBJ2-1,TRBD2,CASSLASGAGNEQFF,TGCGCCAGCAGCTTGGCTAGCGGGGCAGGGAATGAGCAGTTCTTC
TRBV28,.,TRBJ1-5,TRBD1,CASIPRRGQGSLRPQHF,TGTGCCAGCATCCCTAGGAGGGGACAGGGGTCCCTTAGGCCCCAGCATTTT
TRBV6-6,.,TRBJ2-6,.,CGTGSGANVLTF,TGTGGTACAGGGTCTGGGGCCAACGTCCTGACTTTC
TRBV29-1,.,TRBJ2-7,.,CSATINYYEQYF,TGCAGCGCTACCATTAATTACTACGAGCAGTACTTC
TRBV4-1,once,TRBJ1-2,.,CASSQASQGNYGYTF,TGCGCCAGCAGCCAAGCATCGCAGGGGAACTATGGCTACACCTTC
TRBV5-5,.,TRBJ1-1,.,CASSFGTNTEAFF,TGTGCCAGCAGCTTCGGGACAAACACTGAAGCTTTCTTT
TRBV9,.,TRBJ1-3,TRBD1,CASSGWTGGDGNTIYF,TGTGCCAGCAGCGGATGGACAGGGGGCGACGGAAACACCATATATTTT
TRBV19,once,TRBJ2-5,TRBD1,CASSIGLLGQGARETQYF,TGTGCCAGTAGTATCGGGCTCCTCGGACAGGGCGCCCGGGAGACCCAGTACTTC
TRBV9,.,TRBJ1-3,.,CASSGRRRGEGAGNTIYF,TGTGCCAGCAGCGGCCGGCGCCGGGGGGAAGGAGCCGGAAACACCATATATTTT
TRBV27,once,TRBJ2-7,.,CASSPRGDSYEQYF,TGTGCCAGCAGTCCCAGGGGGGACTCCTACGAGCAGTACTTC
TRBV6-1,once,TRBJ1-2,TRBD1,CASTEDRKHYGYTF,TGTGCCAGTACTGAGGACAGGAAGCACTATGGCTACACCTTC
TRBV7-9,.,TRBJ2-7,TRBD2,CASSLPSSGSIYEQYF,TGTGCCAGCAGCTTACCTTCTAGCGGGTCTATCTACGAGCAGTACTTC
TRBV4-2,.,TRBJ2-7,TRBD2,CASSQDLGGSSYEQYF,TGTGCCAGCAGCCAAGATCTGGGCGGGAGCTCCTACGAGCAGTACTTC